What follows describes a single T cell receptor beta chain. This entry comes from a study of blood T cell repertoires in COVID-19. Study as a whole: Acute and convalescent COVID-19 specimens originated in the United States, Italy and Spain. T cells, B-cell-depleted T cells, or PBMCs provided the cDNA or gDNA that served as material.

Original analysis: Reference gene primer amplification yielded estimated nucleated cell counts. Assay used: immunoSEQ multiplex PCR; TCRdb lists only in-frame clones, some missing. For V, J and clone size, that table is used; D and trimming come from the DNA. In the table there are 200,000 to 300,000 clones, 80% to 90% of which are singletons. The CDR3 runs 20 residues. Sequenced: peripheral blood. The chain employs TRBV21-1 and TRBJ2-3; TRBD2, the D gene given by the table, was not confirmed from the DNA. TRBV21-1 is reported as a pseudogene. The source is a man aged 35-49 years who had recovered from COVID-19. The CDR3 coding sequence is TGTGCCAGCAGCAAAGGTTCAACTAGCGGGATGATTTCTAGCACAGATACGCAGTATTTT. Translated, it gives CASSKGSTSGMISSTDTQYF.